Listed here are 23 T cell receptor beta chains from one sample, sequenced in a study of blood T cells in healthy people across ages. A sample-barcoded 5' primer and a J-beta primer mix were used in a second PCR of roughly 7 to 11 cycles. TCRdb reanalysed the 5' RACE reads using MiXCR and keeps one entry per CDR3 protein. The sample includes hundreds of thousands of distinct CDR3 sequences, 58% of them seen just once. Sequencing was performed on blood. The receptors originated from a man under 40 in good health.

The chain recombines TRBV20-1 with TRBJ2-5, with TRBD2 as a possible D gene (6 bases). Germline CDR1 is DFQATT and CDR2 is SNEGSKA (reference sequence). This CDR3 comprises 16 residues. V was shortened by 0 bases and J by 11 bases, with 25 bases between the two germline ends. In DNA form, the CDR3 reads TGCAGTGCTAGAGATATGCGGCGAGGCGGGGAGGAGGAGCAGTACTTC. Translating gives CSARDMRRGGEEEQYF.

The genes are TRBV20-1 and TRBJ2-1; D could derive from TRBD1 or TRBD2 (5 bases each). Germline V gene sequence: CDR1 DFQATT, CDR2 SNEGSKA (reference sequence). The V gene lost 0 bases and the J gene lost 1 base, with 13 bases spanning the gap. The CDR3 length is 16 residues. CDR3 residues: CSARDPRGNSYNEQFF. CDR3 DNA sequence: TGCAGTGCTAGAGATCCCCGGGGCAATTCCTACAATGAGCAGTTCTTC.

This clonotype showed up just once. The CDR3 sequence is CATSDFVGAGANVLTF. The CDR3 DNA follows: TGTGCCACCAGTGATTTTGTTGGGGCTGGGGCCAACGTCCTGACTTTC. The J gene is TRBJ2-6, the V gene TRBV24-1; D is ambiguous. CDR3 length: 16 amino acids. Germline CDR1 is KGHDR and CDR2 is SFDVKD. The V gene lost 1 base and the J gene lost 2 bases, with 8 bases spanning the gap.

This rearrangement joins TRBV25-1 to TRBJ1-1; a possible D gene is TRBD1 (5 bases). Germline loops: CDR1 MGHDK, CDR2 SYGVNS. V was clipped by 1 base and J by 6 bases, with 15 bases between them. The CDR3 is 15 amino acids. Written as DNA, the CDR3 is TGTGCCAGCAGTGAATCATCTGGGGGAATCGCTGAAGCTTTCTTT. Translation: CASSESSGGIAEAFF.

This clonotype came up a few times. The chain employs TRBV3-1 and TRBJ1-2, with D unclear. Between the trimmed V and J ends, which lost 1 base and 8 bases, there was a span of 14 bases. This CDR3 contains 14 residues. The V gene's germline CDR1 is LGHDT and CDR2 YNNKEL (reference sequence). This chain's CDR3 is CASSQVFRMEGYTF. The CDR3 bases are TGTGCCAGCAGCCAAGTTTTCAGGATGGAAGGCTACACCTTC. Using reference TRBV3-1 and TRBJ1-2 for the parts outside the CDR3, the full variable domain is DTAVSQTPKYLVTQMGNDKSIKCEQNLGHDTMYWYKQDSKKFLKIMFSYNNKELIINETVPNRFSPKSPDKAHLNLHINSLELGDSAVYFCASSQVFRMEGYTFGSGTRLTVV.

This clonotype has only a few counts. CDR3 DNA: TGCAGTGCCCCTCACGGGGTTGAAGCTTTCTTT. Protein sequence: CSAPHGVEAFF. The chain links TRBV20-1 to TRBJ1-1; D not resolved. The CDR3 is made up of 11 amino acids. CDR1 and CDR2 from the germline V gene are DFQATT and SNEGSKA (reference sequence). The germline V and J ends were trimmed by 6 bases and 7 bases, with 12 bases remaining between them.

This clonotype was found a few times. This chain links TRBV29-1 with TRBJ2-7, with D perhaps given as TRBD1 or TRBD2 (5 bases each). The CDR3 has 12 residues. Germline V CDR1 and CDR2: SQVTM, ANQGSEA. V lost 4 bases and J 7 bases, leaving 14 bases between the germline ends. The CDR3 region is CSVVDEGWEQYF. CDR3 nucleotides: TGCAGCGTTGTCGATGAGGGGTGGGAGCAGTACTTC.

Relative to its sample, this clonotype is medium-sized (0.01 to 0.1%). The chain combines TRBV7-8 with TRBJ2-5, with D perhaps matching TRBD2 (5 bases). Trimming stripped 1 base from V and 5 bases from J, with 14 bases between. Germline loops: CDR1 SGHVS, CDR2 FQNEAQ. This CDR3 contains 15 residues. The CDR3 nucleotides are TGTGCCAGCAGCTTAGGGGTCGGTCCGGGGGAGACCCAGTACTTC. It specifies CASSLGVGPGETQYF.

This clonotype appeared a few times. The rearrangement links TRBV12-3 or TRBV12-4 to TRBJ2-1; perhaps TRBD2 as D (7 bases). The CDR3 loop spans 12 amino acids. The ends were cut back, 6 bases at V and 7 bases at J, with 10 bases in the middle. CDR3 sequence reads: CASSGGLNEQFF. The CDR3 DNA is TGTGCCAGCAGCGGGGGGCTTAATGAGCAGTTCTTC.

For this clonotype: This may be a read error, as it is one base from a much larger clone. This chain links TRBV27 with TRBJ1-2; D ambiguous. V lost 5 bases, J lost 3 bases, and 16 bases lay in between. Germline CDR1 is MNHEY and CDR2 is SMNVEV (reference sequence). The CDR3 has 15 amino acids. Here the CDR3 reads CASSPTTRTDYGYTF. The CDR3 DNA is TGTGCCAGCAGTCCTACCACCCGGACCGACTATGGCTACACCTTC.

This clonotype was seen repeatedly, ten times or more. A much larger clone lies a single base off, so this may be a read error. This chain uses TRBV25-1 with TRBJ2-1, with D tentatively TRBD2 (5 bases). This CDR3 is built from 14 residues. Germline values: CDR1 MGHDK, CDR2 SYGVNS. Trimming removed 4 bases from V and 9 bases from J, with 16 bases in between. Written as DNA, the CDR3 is TGTGCCAGCAGTGCCCGGGGAGTGTTGGGTGAGCAGTTCTTC. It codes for CASSARGVLGEQFF.

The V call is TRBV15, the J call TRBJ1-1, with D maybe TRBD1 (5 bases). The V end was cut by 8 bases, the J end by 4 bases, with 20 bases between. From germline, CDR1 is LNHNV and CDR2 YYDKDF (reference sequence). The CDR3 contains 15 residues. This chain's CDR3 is CATRSGGTGGTEAFF. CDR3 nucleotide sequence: TGTGCCACCCGGTCTGGGGGGACCGGAGGCACTGAAGCTTTCTTT.

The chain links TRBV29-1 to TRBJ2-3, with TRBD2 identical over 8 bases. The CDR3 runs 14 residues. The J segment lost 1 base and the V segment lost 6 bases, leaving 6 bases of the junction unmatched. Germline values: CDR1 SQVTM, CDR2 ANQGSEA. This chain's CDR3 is CSVALREGTDTQYF. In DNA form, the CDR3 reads TGCAGCGTCGCGCTGCGGGAGGGCACAGATACGCAGTATTTT.

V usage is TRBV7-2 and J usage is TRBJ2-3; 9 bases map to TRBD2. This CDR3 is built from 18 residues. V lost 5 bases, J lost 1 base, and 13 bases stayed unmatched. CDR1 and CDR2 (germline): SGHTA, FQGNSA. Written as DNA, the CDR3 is TGTGCCAGCAGCCCGAGAATTAGCGGGGGAGCTTGCACAGATACGCAGTATTTT. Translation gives CASSPRISGGACTDTQYF.

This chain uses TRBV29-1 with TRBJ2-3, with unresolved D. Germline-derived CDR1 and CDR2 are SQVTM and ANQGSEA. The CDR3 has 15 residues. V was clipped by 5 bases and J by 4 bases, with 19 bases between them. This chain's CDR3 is CSVRRSEVVPDTQYF. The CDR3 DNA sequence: TGCAGCGTTAGAAGGAGTGAGGTCGTCCCAGATACGCAGTATTTT.

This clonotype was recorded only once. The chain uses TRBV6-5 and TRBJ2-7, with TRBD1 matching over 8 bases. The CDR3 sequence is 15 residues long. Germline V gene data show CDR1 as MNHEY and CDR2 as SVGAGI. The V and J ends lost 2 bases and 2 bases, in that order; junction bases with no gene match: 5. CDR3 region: CASSYGQGAPYEQYF. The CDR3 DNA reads TGTGCCAGCAGTTACGGGCAGGGGGCCCCCTACGAGCAGTACTTC.

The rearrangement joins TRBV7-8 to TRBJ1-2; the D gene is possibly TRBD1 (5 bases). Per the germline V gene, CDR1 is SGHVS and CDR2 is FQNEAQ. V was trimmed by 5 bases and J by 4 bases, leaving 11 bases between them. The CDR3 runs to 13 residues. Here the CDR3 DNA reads TGTGCCAGCAGCGTAGGGGCCTCCTATGGCTACACCTTC. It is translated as CASSVGASYGYTF. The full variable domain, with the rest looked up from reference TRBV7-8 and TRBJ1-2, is GAGVSQSPRYKVAKRGQDVALRCDPISGHVSLFWYQQALGQGPEFLTYFQNEAQLDKSGLPSDRFFAERPEGSVSTLKIQRTQQEDSAVYLCASSVGASYGYTFGSGTRLTVV.

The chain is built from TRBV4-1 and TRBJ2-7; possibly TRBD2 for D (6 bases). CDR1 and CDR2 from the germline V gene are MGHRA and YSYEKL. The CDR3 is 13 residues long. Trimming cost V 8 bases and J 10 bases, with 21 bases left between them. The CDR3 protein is CASSKLEGEGQYF. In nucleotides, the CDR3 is TGCGCCAGCTCGAAACTGGAGGGTGAGGGCCAGTACTTC.

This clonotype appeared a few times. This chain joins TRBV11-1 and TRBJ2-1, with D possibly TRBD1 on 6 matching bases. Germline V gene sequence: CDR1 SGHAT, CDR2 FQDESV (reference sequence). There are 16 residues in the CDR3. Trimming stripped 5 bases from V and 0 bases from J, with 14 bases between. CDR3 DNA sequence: TGTGCCAGCAGCGTACAGGGTTATCTCTCCTACAATGAGCAGTTCTTC. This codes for CASSVQGYLSYNEQFF.

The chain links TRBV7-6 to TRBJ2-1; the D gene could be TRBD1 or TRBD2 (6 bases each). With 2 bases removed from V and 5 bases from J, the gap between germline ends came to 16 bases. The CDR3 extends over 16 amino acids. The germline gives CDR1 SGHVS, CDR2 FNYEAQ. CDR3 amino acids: CASSLLGGLADNEQFF. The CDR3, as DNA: TGTGCCAGCAGCTTACTGGGGGGCTTGGCGGACAATGAGCAGTTCTTC.

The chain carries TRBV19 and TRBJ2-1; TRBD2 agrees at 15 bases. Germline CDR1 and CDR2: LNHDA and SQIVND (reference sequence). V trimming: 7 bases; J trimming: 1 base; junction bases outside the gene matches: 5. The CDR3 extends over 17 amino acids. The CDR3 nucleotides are TGTGCCAGTATAGGGACTAGCGGGAGGAATTCCTACAATGAGCAGTTCTTC. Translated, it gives CASIGTSGRNSYNEQFF. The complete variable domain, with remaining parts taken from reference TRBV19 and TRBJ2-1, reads DGGITQSPKYLFRKEGQNVTLSCEQNLNHDAMYWYRQDPGQGLRLIYYSQIVNDFQKGDIAEGYSVSREKKESFPLTVTSAQKNPTAFYLCASIGTSGRNSYNEQFFGPGTRLTVL.

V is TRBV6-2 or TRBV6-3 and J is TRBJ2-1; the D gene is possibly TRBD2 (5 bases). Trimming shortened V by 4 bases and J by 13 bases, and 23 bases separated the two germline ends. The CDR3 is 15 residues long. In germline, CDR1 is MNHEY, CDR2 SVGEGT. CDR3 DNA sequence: TGTGCCAGCAGTTTGGAAACCGATCCTGGGGAGACCCAGTTCTTC. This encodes CASSLETDPGETQFF.

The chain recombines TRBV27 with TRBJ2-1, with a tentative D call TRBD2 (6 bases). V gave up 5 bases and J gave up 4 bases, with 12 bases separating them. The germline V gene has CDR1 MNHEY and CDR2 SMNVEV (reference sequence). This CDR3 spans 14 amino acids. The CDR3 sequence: CASSTAGTYNEQFF. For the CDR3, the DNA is TGTGCCAGCAGTACCGCCGGGACTTACAATGAGCAGTTCTTC.